The entry that follows covers one T cell receptor beta chain sequence. CDR3 size: 14 residues. Germline V gene lookup returns CDR1 SGDLS and CDR2 YYNGEE. V lost 0 bases, J lost 7 bases, and 10 bases lay in between. The data belong to a study of technical replicates of blood from several donors. The assay was immunoSEQ multiplex PCR, and TCRdb's table has in-frame clones only and misses some. The data show more than 90,000 clones, with approximately 96% seen just once and roughly 0.3% held by the top ten. Sequenced input: T cells isolated from PBMCs. The rearrangement joins TRBV9 to TRBJ1-4; D not certain. The source is a human donor in good health. CDR3 bases: TGTGCCAGCAGCGTAGGGTTTTTGCGTGAAAAACTGTTTTTT. Translation gives CASSVGFLREKLFF.